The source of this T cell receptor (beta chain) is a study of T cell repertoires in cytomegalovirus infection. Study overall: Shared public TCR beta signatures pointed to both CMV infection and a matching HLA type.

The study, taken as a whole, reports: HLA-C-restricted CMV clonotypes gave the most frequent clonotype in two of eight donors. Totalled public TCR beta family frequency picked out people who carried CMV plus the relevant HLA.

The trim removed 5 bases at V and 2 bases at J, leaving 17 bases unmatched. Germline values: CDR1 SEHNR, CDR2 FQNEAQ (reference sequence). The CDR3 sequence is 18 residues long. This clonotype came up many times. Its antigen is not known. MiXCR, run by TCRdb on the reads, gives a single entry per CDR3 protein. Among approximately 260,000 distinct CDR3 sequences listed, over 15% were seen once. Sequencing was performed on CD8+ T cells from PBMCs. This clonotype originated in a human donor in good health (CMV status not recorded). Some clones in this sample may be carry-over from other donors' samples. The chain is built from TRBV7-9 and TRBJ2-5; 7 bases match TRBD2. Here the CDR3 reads CASSAPRSGEGRQETQYF. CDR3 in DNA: TGTGCCAGCAGCGCCCCCCGGTCGGGGGAGGGACGGCAAGAGACCCAGTACTTC.